This T cell receptor beta chain originates from a study of shared T cell receptors in the human thymus (dated by TCRdb to about 2021). Concerning the study at large: The study examined how self-reactive, shared T-cell receptor alpha chains are generated in the human thymus.

Library prep was done by the immunoSEQ multiplex PCR assay. This immuneACCESS table, as held by TCRdb, lists in-frame sequences with V and J called but not all clones. Of the missing ones, under half trace to an unresolved V gene in checked studies; the others have no known cause. The sample has more than 550,000 clones on record, 80% to 90% of them singletons. Clones ranked in the top ten supply roughly 0.0089% of the sample. As regards this clone: Its antigen remains undetermined. Qualities for individual bases were not recorded, and no much larger clone is one base off.

Cut back by 3 bases and 5 bases, the V and J ends lie 10 bases apart. The CDR3, from cysteine to phenylalanine, totals 13 residues. Here the CDR3 DNA is all that survives: 39 bases in frame from base 1. For CDR1 and CDR2, the germline V gene lists MGHRA and YSYEKL. These records were also assigned to another study, of human thymus T cells. Drawing on the second study: The donors were immunologically healthy infants in Finland who had open corrective cardiac surgery for congenital heart defects. Thymus tissue was collected as surgical resects that were removed during corrective cardiac surgery. Both the thymic and the peripheral blood repertoires appeared to show biased V and J gene segment usage. The related research reported highly overlapping thymic TCR repertoires among unrelated individuals. The study used 7 or 8 infant thymus samples plus four related peripheral blood samples to characterize TCR alpha and beta repertoires. The infant donors were roughly 7 to 250 days old, and the cohort included six males and a couple of females. Thymocytes were released mechanically from tissue and stored at -70 °C as pellets of 10-30 million cells. Genomic DNA was extracted from frozen cell pellets with a QIAsymphony instrument. The immunoSEQ multiplex PCR assay was used to amplify the TCRB and TCRAD loci from a standardized quantity of quality-controlled genomic DNA. The V(D)J region was spanned by amplicons of a length sufficient to cover the CDR3 and to identify V and J genes. The amplicons were sequenced on an Illumina platform via the commercial immunoSEQ service. Primer bias and sequencing errors were corrected as previously described, and TCRAD and TCRB definitions were based on the IMGT database. immunoSEQ Analyzer 3.0 and VDJTools were used for repertoire analysis, which covered basic statistics, V/J segment usage, diversity estimates, rarefaction and pairwise overlap. To estimate diversity, the Chao1, ChaoE, Efron-Thisted, Shannon and inverse Simpson indices were applied, and diversity was also estimated on datasets down-sampled to the smallest sample. For repertoire overlap, CDR3 nucleotide sequence, V gene and J gene had to match strictly, and clustering was done by Jaccard-based multidimensional scaling. On average, thymus samples yielded 810,000 or so unique TCRB clonotypes, whereas blood samples yielded roughly 81,000.

This chain is built from TRBV4-1 and TRBJ1-1; the D gene is unclear. Sequencing was performed on thymocytes. The source is a boy under two years old with a congenital heart defect. Donor details come from another sample of the same person, matched by shared clones. The CDR3: CASSQPTWTEAFF. DNA sequence: TGCGCCAGCAGCCAGCCGACTTGGACTGAAGCTTTCTTT.